The 13 T cell receptor beta chains below all came from one sample that was sequenced in a study of radiation and T cells in renal cell carcinoma. The sample's time point: baseline pretreatment blood. Treatment specified: 15 Gy SBRT to primary tumor, nephrectomy 4 weeks later. Measured with immunoSEQ multiplex PCR; TCRdb has only the in-frame clones, and not every one. The data contain some 140,000 clones, roughly 84% of them singletons. The material sequenced was blood, taken from a patient whose treatment included radiotherapy and nephrectomy. The receptors originated from a woman aged 45-60 years with renal cell carcinoma.

This sequence joins TRBV4-1 and TRBJ1-4, with unresolved D. The V end lost 1 base, the J end lost 3 bases, and 12 bases lay between the germline ends. In germline, CDR1 is MGHRA, CDR2 YSYEKL. This CDR3 spans 16 amino acids. The CDR3 region is CASSQGSLGANEKLFF. In DNA, the CDR3 is TGCGCCAGCAGCCAAGGGTCCTTAGGTGCTAATGAAAAACTGTTTTTT.

The chain carries TRBV25-1 and TRBJ2-3, with 13 positions matching TRBD2. J gave up 2 bases and V 8 bases, and 10 bases lay outside the gene matches. Germline assignment: CDR1 MGHDK and CDR2 SYGVNS. This CDR3 has 17 amino acids. CDR3 coding DNA: TGTGCCAGCGACGACTCGACTAGCGGGGGGCCCACAGATACGCAGTATTTT. It codes for CASDDSTSGGPTDTQYF.

This chain connects TRBV5-1 to TRBJ2-5; D is ambiguous. V dropped 1 base and J dropped 1 base, with 5 bases sitting between them. Germline lookup yields CDR1 SGHRS and CDR2 YFSETQ. The CDR3 runs 13 residues. The CDR3 spells CASSLYGQETQYF. The CDR3 coding sequence is TGCGCCAGCAGCTTGTACGGCCAAGAGACCCAGTACTTC. Together with reference TRBV5-1 and TRBJ2-5, the CDR3 gives the full variable domain: KAGVTQTPRYLIKTRGQQVTLSCSPISGHRSVSWYQQTPGQGLQFLFEYFSETQRNKGNFPGRFSGRQFSNSRSEMNVSTLELGDSALYLCASSLYGQETQYFGPGTRLLVL.

This clone was seen only once. The rearrangement uses TRBV21-1 and TRBJ1-2. TRBV21-1 is a listed pseudogene. The CDR3 is 15 amino acids. The CDR3: CASSAKPLALDGYTF. CDR3 sequence (DNA): TGTGCCAGCAGCGCTAAACCTCTAGCCCTCGACGGCTACACCTTC.

This chain links TRBV19 with TRBJ2-1; the D gene is possibly TRBD1 (5 bases). This CDR3 comprises 14 residues. Trimming stripped 7 bases from V and 3 bases from J, with 13 bases between. Germline CDR1 is LNHDA and CDR2 is SQIVND (reference sequence). CDR3 DNA sequence: TGTGCCAGTAAACCGGACACACTCTACAATGAGCAGTTCTTC. It encodes CASKPDTLYNEQFF. The variable domain in full, completed from reference TRBV19 and TRBJ2-1, reads DGGITQSPKYLFRKEGQNVTLSCEQNLNHDAMYWYRQDPGQGLRLIYYSQIVNDFQKGDIAEGYSVSREKKESFPLTVTSAQKNPTAFYLCASKPDTLYNEQFFGPGTRLTVL.

V and J are TRBV13 and TRBJ1-2; no clear D. In germline, CDR1 is PRHDT, CDR2 FYEKMQ (reference sequence). The CDR3 loop spans 13 amino acids. Deletions cut 8 bases from V and 3 bases from J, with 13 bases between. CDR3 in amino acids: CASGEGGYYGYTF. CDR3 bases: TGTGCCAGCGGGGAGGGTGGTTACTATGGCTACACCTTC.

V gene TRBV7-3 combines with J gene TRBJ2-1; D gene unclear. This CDR3 comprises 15 residues. V was cut by 5 bases and J by 3 bases, with 14 bases left in between. The V gene's germline CDR1 is SGHTA and CDR2 FQGTGA. As DNA, the CDR3 is TGTGCCAGCAGCCTCAGTGGCCTCGACTACAATGAGCAGTTCTTC. Its protein is CASSLSGLDYNEQFF.

J is TRBJ1-2 and V is TRBV7-9, with TRBD1 identical over 12 bases. The V gene end was trimmed by 4 bases and the J gene end by 8 bases; junction bases not matched to a gene: 2. Germline lookup yields CDR1 SEHNR and CDR2 FQNEAQ (reference sequence). The CDR3 is 13 amino acids. Here the CDR3 DNA reads TGTGCCAGCAGCTCGGGGACAGGGGGCGGCTACACCTTC. It specifies CASSSGTGGGYTF.

This sequence joins TRBV30 and TRBJ1-2; D gene unclear. The CDR3 runs to 14 residues. V was shortened by 1 base and J by 4 bases, with 13 bases between the two germline ends. Germline V gene data show CDR1 as GTSNPN and CDR2 as SVGIG (reference sequence). In DNA, the CDR3 is TGTGCCTGGAGTGCAGAAGTAGGCTTCTATGGCTACACCTTC. Translating it yields CAWSAEVGFYGYTF.

The chain combines TRBV28 with TRBJ2-7, with 12 bases matching TRBD2. CDR1 and CDR2 from the germline V gene are MDHEN and SYDVKM. The CDR3 runs 19 residues. With V trimmed by 5 bases and J by 3 bases, 17 bases remained unmatched. CDR3 loop: CASSPRLAGVTFIYYEQYF. As DNA, the CDR3 is TGTGCCAGCAGTCCTCGACTAGCGGGGGTGACCTTTATATACTACGAGCAGTACTTC. Filled out from reference TRBV28 and TRBJ2-7, the complete variable domain reads DVKVTQSSRYLVKRTGEKVFLECVQDMDHENMFWYRQDPGLGLRLIYFSYDVKMKEKGDIPEGYSVSREKKERFSLILESASTNQTSMYLCASSPRLAGVTFIYYEQYFGPGTRLTVT.

By its share, this clone is medium-sized. This sequence joins TRBV7-8 and TRBJ1-1; D ambiguous. V lost 5 bases to trimming and J lost 0 bases, with 7 bases between them. Germline lookup yields CDR1 SGHVS and CDR2 FQNEAQ. This CDR3 region has 13 residues. The CDR3 spells CASSPGLNTEAFF. CDR3 nucleotide sequence: TGTGCCAGCAGCCCAGGTTTGAACACTGAAGCTTTCTTT.

The chain links TRBV30 to TRBJ1-2, with D hard to call. Germline CDR1 is GTSNPN and CDR2 is SVGIG (reference sequence). Trimming removed 2 bases at V and 4 bases at J, with 11 bases between. The length of the CDR3 is 13 residues. The CDR3 is CAWSRLTAYGYTF. CDR3 nucleotide sequence: TGTGCCTGGAGTCGCCTGACGGCCTATGGCTACACCTTC. Based on the CDR3 plus reference TRBV30 and TRBJ1-2, the full variable domain is SQTIHQWPATLVQPVGSPLSLECTVEGTSNPNLYWYRQAAGRGLQLLFYSVGIGQISSEVPQNLSASRPQDRQFILSSKKLLLSDSGFYLCAWSRLTAYGYTFGSGTRLTVV.

The chain links TRBV6-5 to TRBJ2-7; 10 bases agree with TRBD1. This CDR3 has 13 residues. J lost 8 bases, V lost 6 bases, and 7 bases had no gene match. Germline CDR1 reads MNHEY; CDR2 reads SVGAGI. CDR3 region: CASSSGQGGKQYF. DNA for the CDR3: TGTGCCAGCAGCTCCGGACAGGGGGGGAAGCAGTACTTC.